What follows are 23 T cell receptor beta chains derived from one specimen sequenced in a study of cytomegalovirus exposure and HLA in healthy donors. This PCR relied on a set of 60 Vbeta primers and 13 Jbeta primers. Sequenced by immunoSEQ multiplex PCR; TCRdb stores in-frame clones only, minus some. The sample has fewer than 150,000 clones, approximately 80% seen once; the top ten hold 3.5% to 4.5%. Sequenced input: PBMCs. Receptors originate from a human donor in good health.

The chain employs TRBV21-1 and TRBJ2-7; the listed D gene, TRBD1, was not tested against the DNA. TRBV21-1 is a pseudogene locus. The CDR3 is 15 amino acids. The CDR3 protein is CASRVTGGVIVEQYF. DNA for the CDR3: TGTGCCAGCAGGGTGACAGGGGGAGTTATAGTTGAGCAGTACTTC.

This clone showed up just once. The chain couples TRBV6-5 to TRBJ2-7; 12 nucleotides agree with TRBD2. Trimming at V came to 6 bases and at J to 0 bases, leaving 0 bases not matched to a gene. The germline CDR1 and CDR2 sequences are MNHEY and SVGAGI. This CDR3 comprises 14 residues. DNA for the CDR3: TGTGCCAGCAGGGGACTAGCGGGCTCCTACGAGCAGTACTTC. Its translation is CASRGLAGSYEQYF.

This rearrangement joins TRBV11-3 to TRBJ2-7; no definite D call. The CDR3 runs 13 residues. CDR1 SGHNT and CDR2 YENEEA come from the germline V gene. Trimming cost V 5 bases and J 3 bases, with 11 bases left between them. CDR3 DNA sequence: TGTGCCAGCAGCCTGGAGTTTGACTACGAGCAGTACTTC. Translating gives CASSLEFDYEQYF. The variable domain in full, completed from reference TRBV11-3 and TRBJ2-7, reads EAGVVQSPRYKIIEKKQPVAFWCNPISGHNTLYWYLQNLGQGPELLIRYENEEAVDDSQLPKDRFSAERLKGVDSTLKIQPAELGDSAVYLCASSLEFDYEQYFGPGTRLTVT.

This chain uses TRBV28 with TRBJ2-2, with D possibly TRBD2 on 7 matching bases. The CDR3 runs 15 residues. Trimming stripped 5 bases from V and 8 bases from J, with 18 bases between. The germline gives CDR1 MDHEN, CDR2 SYDVKM. The CDR3 region has the DNA TGTGCCAGCAGTCGACCCCGGGGGGCGCTGGGGGAGCTGTTTTTT. Its protein product is CASSRPRGALGELFF.

Written as DNA, the CDR3 is TGTGCCAGCAGCGAAGGACAGGGGGCGCGAACTTTCTTT. Amino acid sequence: CASSEGQGARTFF. This chain joins TRBV7-8 and TRBJ1-1, with 11 bases lining up with TRBD1. V lost 5 bases to trimming and J lost 12 bases; unmatched junction nucleotides: 8. The CDR3 runs to 13 residues. CDR1 is SGHVS and CDR2 is FQNEAQ in the germline V gene.

This rearrangement joins TRBV19 to TRBJ1-2, with a tentative D call TRBD1 (5 bases). Looked up from germline, CDR1 is LNHDA and CDR2 is SQIVND (reference sequence). The germline V and J ends were trimmed by 4 bases and 4 bases, with 19 bases remaining between them. The CDR3 totals 16 residues. DNA for the CDR3: TGTGCCAGTAGTACCTTTGGGGGGGTACAACGCTATGGCTACACCTTC. It is translated as CASSTFGGVQRYGYTF.

The chain recombines TRBV11-2 with TRBJ2-3, with D uncertain. The CDR3 has 12 amino acids. Trimming cost V 4 bases and J 2 bases, with 4 bases left between them. The germline V gene has CDR1 SGHAT and CDR2 FQNNGV. CDR3 protein: CASSSNTDTQYF. The CDR3 DNA reads as TGTGCCAGCAGCTCAAACACAGATACGCAGTATTTT.

The CDR3 loop is CASSYVQASSGNTIYF. CDR3 nucleotides: TGTGCCAGCAGTTACGTGCAGGCCAGTTCTGGAAACACCATATATTTT. The chain joins TRBV6-6 to TRBJ1-3; D gene ambiguous. CDR1 is MNHNY and CDR2 is SVGAGI in the germline V gene (reference sequence). The V gene lost 2 bases and the J gene lost 1 base, with 12 bases spanning the gap. The CDR3 length is 16 residues.

The V gene is TRBV5-1, the J gene TRBJ2-7; maybe TRBD1 (6 bases). CDR3 length equals 14 residues. Looked up from germline, CDR1 is SGHRS and CDR2 is YFSETQ. The ends were cut back, 3 bases at V and 4 bases at J, with 14 bases in the middle. CDR3 DNA sequence: TGCGCCAGCAGCTCAGCACAGGGCGGGTACGAGCAGTACTTC. Residues: CASSSAQGGYEQYF.

The genes are TRBV7-2 and TRBJ2-1; perhaps TRBD1 as D (5 bases). The CDR3 spans 14 residues. V was shortened by 3 bases and J by 7 bases, with 13 bases between the two germline ends. CDR1 is SGHTA, CDR2 FQGNSA, per germline. CDR3 protein: CASSFPGHSNEQFF. The CDR3, as DNA: TGTGCCAGCAGCTTCCCAGGACATTCTAATGAGCAGTTCTTC.

This chain links TRBV19 with TRBJ2-1, with 9 bases that match TRBD2. Germline values: CDR1 LNHDA, CDR2 SQIVND (reference sequence). J gave up 7 bases and V 5 bases, and 9 bases lay outside the gene matches. The CDR3 sequence is 15 residues long. The CDR3 coding sequence is TGTGCCAGTAGTCCCCGTTTCCTAGCGGGAAATGAGCAGTTCTTC. This sequence encodes CASSPRFLAGNEQFF.

The J gene is TRBJ1-3, the V gene TRBV13, with D possibly matching TRBD1 (6 bases). Trimming took off 8 bases at V and 1 base at J, with 12 bases between the two ends. Germline-derived CDR1 and CDR2 are PRHDT and FYEKMQ (reference sequence). The CDR3 is 14 amino acids. As DNA, the CDR3 is TGTGCCAGCGGGCACAGGGAGTCTGGAAACACCATATATTTT. Its protein is CASGHRESGNTIYF.

The chain joins TRBV7-3 to TRBJ2-1, with a tentative D call TRBD2 (6 bases). Germline V gives CDR1 SGHTA, CDR2 FQGTGA. Trimming took 3 bases from V and 5 from J, leaving 8 bases between them. This CDR3 spans 13 amino acids. In nucleotides, the CDR3 is TGTGCCAGCAGCTTTGGCGGGGACAATGAGCAGTTCTTC. This encodes CASSFGGDNEQFF.

The J gene is TRBJ1-2, the V gene TRBV18, with TRBD1 matching over 8 bases. Germline CDR1 is KGHSH and CDR2 is LQKENI. Germline trimming cut 3 bases from V and 8 bases from J; bases unmatched to any gene: 5. The CDR3 runs 13 residues. The CDR3 DNA sequence: TGTGCCAGCTCACCGGACAGGGTCAAAGGCTACACCTTC. It encodes CASSPDRVKGYTF.

This clone was seen only once. The gene calls are TRBV11-3 and TRBJ2-7; perhaps TRBD1 as D (6 bases). CDR1 and CDR2 (germline): SGHNT, YENEEA. Trimming cost V 4 bases and J 0 bases, with 13 bases left between them. This CDR3 is built from 15 residues. CDR3 sequence (DNA): TGTGCCAGCAGCTGGGGACAATCAAACTCCTACGAGCAGTACTTC. Its translation: CASSWGQSNSYEQYF. The whole variable domain, remainder taken from reference TRBV11-3 and TRBJ2-7, is EAGVVQSPRYKIIEKKQPVAFWCNPISGHNTLYWYLQNLGQGPELLIRYENEEAVDDSQLPKDRFSAERLKGVDSTLKIQPAELGDSAVYLCASSWGQSNSYEQYFGPGTRLTVT.

This clone has only one observation. The chain employs TRBV4-1 and TRBJ2-1; 7 nucleotides line up with TRBD2. CDR1 and CDR2 (germline): MGHRA, YSYEKL. Trimming removed 8 bases from V and 7 bases from J; junction bases left unmatched: 5. The CDR3 spans 12 residues. CDR3 sequence (DNA): TGCGCCAGCTCGGGAGGAAGAAATGAGCAGTTCTTC. Protein product: CASSGGRNEQFF.

This clone appeared a few times. The rearrangement links TRBV7-9 to TRBJ2-3; D remains unclear. CDR3 size: 12 residues. In germline, CDR1 is SEHNR, CDR2 FQNEAQ (reference sequence). V lost 1 base and J 7 bases, leaving 6 bases between the germline ends. The CDR3 nucleotides read TGTGCCAGCAGCTTAGGAGTAAATACGCAGTATTTT. It is translated as CASSLGVNTQYF.

This chain links TRBV5-1 with TRBJ2-1, with 7 bases identical to TRBD2. With 6 bases clipped from V and 8 bases from J, the junction kept 14 bases outside the gene matches. The CDR3 runs 15 residues. CDR1 is SGHRS and CDR2 is YFSETQ in the germline V gene. The DNA for the CDR3 is TGCGCCAGCACTATAGAGACTAGCAAGAGGGATGAGCAGTTCTTC. Translating gives CASTIETSKRDEQFF. Combining the CDR3 with reference TRBV5-1 and TRBJ2-1 gives the whole variable domain KAGVTQTPRYLIKTRGQQVTLSCSPISGHRSVSWYQQTPGQGLQFLFEYFSETQRNKGNFPGRFSGRQFSNSRSEMNVSTLELGDSALYLCASTIETSKRDEQFFGPGTRLTVL.

The rearrangement links TRBV27 to TRBJ1-2, with 9 bases identical to TRBD1. Per the germline V gene, CDR1 is MNHEY and CDR2 is SMNVEV (reference sequence). The trim removed 9 bases at V and 1 base at J, leaving 6 bases unmatched. This CDR3 has 14 amino acids. Written as DNA, the CDR3 is TGTGCCAGGAGAACAGGGGGCCTTAACTATGGCTACACCTTC. This sequence encodes CARRTGGLNYGYTF.

V and J are TRBV2 and TRBJ2-7; the D is unclear. This CDR3 region has 11 residues. Trimming left V 6 bases short and J 2 bases short, with 5 bases between. CDR1 is SNHLY, CDR2 FYNNEI, per germline. In nucleotides, the CDR3 is TGTGCCAGCAGCCCCACCTACGAGCAGTACTTC. It codes for CASSPTYEQYF.

This chain links TRBV30 with TRBJ1-5; perhaps TRBD1 as D (6 bases). The length of the CDR3 is 14 residues. Germline CDR1 GTSNPN, CDR2 SVGIG (reference sequence). V shed 0 bases and J shed 6 bases, with 12 bases lying between them. The CDR3 loop reads CAWSVNRATQPQHF. The DNA for the CDR3 is TGTGCCTGGAGTGTGAACAGGGCGACTCAGCCCCAGCATTTT. Full variable domain (rest looked up from reference TRBV30 and TRBJ1-5): SQTIHQWPATLVQPVGSPLSLECTVEGTSNPNLYWYRQAAGRGLQLLFYSVGIGQISSEVPQNLSASRPQDRQFILSSKKLLLSDSGFYLCAWSVNRATQPQHFGDGTRLSIL.

This chain joins TRBV18 and TRBJ2-1, with TRBD1 as a possible D gene (6 bases). Germline values: CDR1 KGHSH, CDR2 LQKENI. This CDR3 has 15 residues. V dropped 3 bases and J dropped 5 bases, with 14 bases sitting between them. This chain's CDR3 is CASSPPGTPDNEQFF. The CDR3 DNA is TGTGCCAGCTCACCGCCCGGGACACCGGACAATGAGCAGTTCTTC.

This chain uses TRBV5-5 with TRBJ2-7, with 7 bases fitting TRBD2. V trimming: 0 bases; J trimming: 3 bases; junction bases outside the gene matches: 3. This CDR3 contains 14 residues. CDR1 SGHKS and CDR2 YYEKEE come from the germline V gene (reference sequence). In nucleotides, the CDR3 is TGTGCCAGCAGCTTGGCGTGGGGGGGCTACGAGCAGTACTTC. Residues: CASSLAWGGYEQYF.